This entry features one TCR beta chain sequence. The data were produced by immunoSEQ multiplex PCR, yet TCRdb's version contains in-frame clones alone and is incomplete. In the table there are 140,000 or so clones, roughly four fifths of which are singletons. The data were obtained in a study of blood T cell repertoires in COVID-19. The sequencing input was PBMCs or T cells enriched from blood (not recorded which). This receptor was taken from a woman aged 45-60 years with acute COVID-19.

CDR3 in DNA: TGTGCCAGCAGCCCGGGGGGAAGCAATCAGCCCCAGCATTTT. It encodes CASSPGGSNQPQHF. The genes are TRBV5-8 and TRBJ1-5; D is possibly TRBD1 (5 bases). Per germline, CDR1 SGHTS and CDR2 YDEGEE. Trimming cost V 4 bases and J 1 base, with 9 bases left between them. The CDR3 is 14 amino acids.